One and the same sample provided the 16 T cell receptor beta chains below, sequenced in a study of blood T cell repertoires in COVID-19. TCRdb's copy holds only in-frame clones and misses some; the assay was immunoSEQ multiplex PCR. Of a few hundred thousand clones in the sample, 70% to 90% are singletons; the top ten hold 1.2%. The specimen sequenced was PBMCs or T cells enriched from blood (not recorded which). The receptor source for this set is a young woman who had recovered from COVID-19.

The chain employs TRBV10-3 and TRBJ2-2, with D possibly being TRBD2 (7 bases). Germline CDR1 is ENHRY and CDR2 is SYGVKD. The CDR3 totals 17 residues. V was cut by 3 bases and J by 0 bases, with 14 bases left in between. The CDR3 DNA reads TGTGCCATCAGTGATTGGCGAGGGGGGGCGAACACCGGGGAGCTGTTTTTT. It is translated as CAISDWRGGANTGELFF.

The gene calls are TRBV3-1 (or the pseudogene TRBV3-2) and TRBJ2-2; a possible D gene is TRBD1 (5 bases). Germline-derived CDR1 and CDR2 are LGHDT and YNNKEL (reference sequence). The CDR3 totals 17 residues. Between the trimmed V and J ends, which lost 0 bases and 4 bases, there was a span of 15 bases. CDR3 loop: CASSQEISREGTGELFF. For the CDR3, the DNA is TGTGCCAGCAGCCAAGAAATATCCAGGGAAGGCACCGGGGAGCTGTTTTTT.

This rearrangement joins TRBV7-9 to TRBJ1-5; D is uncertain. Germline CDR1 and CDR2: SEHNR and FQNEAQ (reference sequence). The CDR3 is 15 amino acids. V lost 0 bases and J 8 bases, leaving 14 bases between the germline ends. For the CDR3, the DNA is TGTGCCAGCAGCTTAGCAGCCGGGGTTGAAGAGCCCCAGCATTTT. Translating gives CASSLAAGVEEPQHF.

The chain uses TRBV19 and TRBJ2-7; weak D call: TRBD2 (5 bases). The CDR3 has 15 residues. CDR1 is LNHDA, CDR2 SQIVND, per germline (reference sequence). Trimming pared 1 base from V and 0 bases from J, leaving 10 bases between. Written as DNA, the CDR3 is TGTGCCAGTAGTATAGCCCACGGGGTCTCCTACGAGCAGTACTTC. Translated, it gives CASSIAHGVSYEQYF.

The V call is TRBV2, the J call TRBJ1-2; D remains unclear. Looked up from germline, CDR1 is SNHLY and CDR2 is FYNNEI. The V end was cut by 5 bases, the J end by 3 bases, with 10 bases between. The CDR3 is made up of 13 amino acids. CDR3 coding DNA: TGTGCCAGCAGTTCGGCGGCATACTATGGCTACACCTTC. Protein sequence: CASSSAAYYGYTF.

The chain carries TRBV2 and TRBJ1-1, with 7 bases lining up with TRBD1. The ends lost 6 bases at V and 2 bases at J; junction bases unmatched: 6. This CDR3 region has 14 residues. Germline CDR1 is SNHLY and CDR2 is FYNNEI. Here the CDR3 DNA reads TGTGCCAGCAGCACTCGGGACAGTAACACTGAAGCTTTCTTT. This encodes CASSTRDSNTEAFF.

In this sample, this clone turned up a few times. The gene calls are TRBV19 and TRBJ1-6; TRBD1 might be the D (5 bases). CDR3 length: 16 amino acids. V gave up 2 bases and J gave up 8 bases, with 16 bases separating them. Per germline, CDR1 LNHDA and CDR2 SQIVND (reference sequence). CDR3 region: CASSILRASGDSPLHF. Written as DNA, the CDR3 is TGTGCCAGTAGTATACTTAGGGCTTCGGGGGATTCACCCCTCCACTTT.

The chain uses TRBV9 and TRBJ1-2, with 12 bases matching TRBD1. The junction had 10 bases not matched to a gene; V was cut back by 5 bases and J by 5 bases. The V gene's germline CDR1 is SGDLS and CDR2 YYNGEE. The CDR3 spans 16 residues. The CDR3 nucleotides read TGTGCCAGCAGTAACCCGGGACAGGGGGCGGGGTATGGCTACACCTTC. It is translated as CASSNPGQGAGYGYTF.

CDR3 DNA sequence: TGCGCCAGCCCCGGGACAAAGCACTCCTACGAGCAGTACTTC. Protein sequence: CASPGTKHSYEQYF. This chain uses TRBV10-1 with TRBJ2-7; D is perhaps TRBD1 (6 bases). This CDR3 is 14 amino acids long. Germline V gene sequence: CDR1 WNHNN, CDR2 SYGVQD (reference sequence). V was cut by 8 bases and J by 0 bases, with 14 bases left in between.

This chain joins TRBV4-2 and TRBJ1-5, with D possibly TRBD1 on 5 matching bases. Germline CDR1 is LGHNA and CDR2 is YNFKEQ. CDR3 length: 16 amino acids. Trimming took 1 base from V and 2 from J, leaving 12 bases between them. In nucleotides, the CDR3 is TGTGCCAGCAGCCAAGTAGGAGGGGTGGGCAATCAGCCCCAGCATTTT. Translation gives CASSQVGGVGNQPQHF.

This clone has a handful of counts. The gene calls are TRBV9 and TRBJ1-1; TRBD1 might be the D (5 bases). V was trimmed by 0 bases and J by 4 bases, leaving 10 bases between them. CDR1 is SGDLS and CDR2 is YYNGEE in the germline V gene. This CDR3 has 14 residues. The CDR3 DNA follows: TGTGCCAGCAGCGTAGTACAGGAGGGCACTGAAGCTTTCTTT. It specifies CASSVVQEGTEAFF.

This clone was counted a few times. The chain combines TRBV15 with TRBJ1-6; tentatively, D is TRBD1 (5 bases). Germline V lookup: CDR1 LNHNV, CDR2 YYDKDF (reference sequence). The V end was cut by 1 base, the J end by 0 bases, with 10 bases between. This CDR3 has 17 amino acids. This CDR3 is CATSRAGDSSYNSPLHF. The CDR3 DNA reads as TGTGCCACCAGCAGAGCCGGCGACAGCTCCTATAATTCACCCCTCCACTTT.

The rearrangement joins TRBV30 to TRBJ1-1, with 7 positions matching TRBD1. Germline V gives CDR1 GTSNPN, CDR2 SVGIG (reference sequence). The ends lost 2 bases at V and 10 bases at J; junction bases unmatched: 10. The CDR3 is 13 residues long. The CDR3 loop reads CAWSPDRVRRAFF. Written as DNA, the CDR3 is TGTGCCTGGAGTCCCGACAGGGTGAGGAGAGCTTTCTTT.

The CDR3: CASSKTLGTRGGTQYF. CDR3 nucleotides: TGTGCCAGCAGCAAAACCCTCGGGACTAGGGGAGGGACCCAGTACTTC. The chain carries TRBV4-2 and TRBJ2-5, with 8 bases fitting TRBD2. CDR1 is LGHNA and CDR2 is YNFKEQ in the germline V gene. The ends lost 5 bases at V and 7 bases at J; junction bases unmatched: 15. This CDR3 region has 16 residues.

This clone was seen a single time. The genes are TRBV5-1 and TRBJ2-3, with TRBD2 matching 11 bases. The CDR3 loop spans 15 amino acids. The V segment lost 4 bases and the J segment 4 bases; nucleotides outside the gene matches: 5. Germline V gene lookup returns CDR1 SGHRS and CDR2 YFSETQ. The DNA of the CDR3 is TGCGCCAGCAGCCCCGGGACTAGCGGAGCAGATACGCAGTATTTT. This codes for CASSPGTSGADTQYF.

This clone appeared once. The rearrangement joins TRBV11-2 to TRBJ2-4; D is perhaps TRBD2 (5 bases). The CDR3 loop spans 19 amino acids. CDR1 is SGHAT, CDR2 FQNNGV, per germline. Trimming pared 4 bases from V and 0 bases from J, leaving 22 bases between. CDR3 residues: CASSSLVWRSTLAKNIQYF. CDR3 in DNA: TGTGCCAGCAGCTCTCTGGTTTGGAGGTCAACTCTAGCCAAAAACATTCAGTACTTC.